This T cell receptor (beta chain) derives from a study of early T cells in non-severe SARS-CoV-2 infection. Whole-study context: Unpaired chains resulted from sequencing bulk RNA of unsorted whole blood.

This clonotype showed up many times. As yet, its antigen is unknown. As part of library construction, unique molecular identifiers were attached to individual cDNA molecules. Using its own MiXCR run on the 5' RACE reads, TCRdb lists one record per CDR3 protein. Of over 70,000 distinct CDR3 sequences in the sample, about 15% are singletons; the top ten hold 3% to 5%. CDR3 length equals 17 residues. Germline V gene data show CDR1 as GTSNPN and CDR2 as SVGIG (reference sequence). With 4 bases removed from V and 2 bases from J, the gap between germline ends came to 20 bases. Study-wide points: The VDJdb matching leaned toward anti-spike CD8 responses and overlooked private and CD4 specificities.

The material sequenced was whole blood, taken at baseline. The V and J genes are TRBV30 and TRBJ1-4, with D tentatively TRBD1 (6 bases). This TCR was recovered from an adult who was a healthcare worker with PCR-confirmed SARS-CoV-2 infection or an uninfected control (not recorded which). For the CDR3, the DNA is TGTGCCTGGAAACCGGGACACCAGTTGGGGACTAATGAAAAACTGTTTTTT. It encodes CAWKPGHQLGTNEKLFF.